These 13 T cell receptor beta chains were sequenced from one sample in a study of T cell repertoires in cytomegalovirus infection. In TCRdb, the reads were re-called with MiXCR into one record per CDR3 protein. There are hundreds of thousands of distinct CDR3 sequences in the sample; 15% to 20% occur only once, and approximately 12% lies in the top ten. Sequenced: PBMCs. Receptors were obtained from a human donor in good health (CMV status not recorded). Some clones in this sample may be carry-over from other donors' samples.

This clonotype was observed a few times. V gene TRBV7-9 combines with J gene TRBJ2-7; TRBD1 matches at 7 bases. This CDR3 comprises 16 residues. V lost 2 bases and J lost 3; bases outside the gene matches: 10. Germline V gene lookup returns CDR1 SEHNR and CDR2 FQNEAQ (reference sequence). This chain's CDR3 is CASSLSVGAGGYEQYF. The CDR3 DNA follows: TGTGCCAGCAGCTTATCGGTCGGGGCAGGGGGCTACGAGCAGTACTTC.

V is TRBV12-3 or TRBV12-4 and J is TRBJ2-2; 9 bases are a match to TRBD1. The J segment lost 7 bases and the V segment lost 1 base, leaving 10 bases of the junction unmatched. The CDR3 is 17 amino acids. The CDR3 DNA sequence: TGTGCCAGCAGTTTAGATGGGACAGGGAATTCCGTCGGGGAGCTGTTTTTT. Its translation is CASSLDGTGNSVGELFF.

Details on this clonotype: Its ends do not fully match the called genes, so a read error is possible. The gene calls are TRBV25-1 and TRBJ1-5, with D tentatively TRBD1 (6 bases). CDR3 length: 14 amino acids. CDR1 is MGHDK and CDR2 is SYGVNS in the germline V gene. In nucleotides, the CDR3 is TGTGCCAACAGTGGACTACAGGGTAATCAGCCCCAGCATTTT. As protein: CANSGLQGNQPQHF.

This clonotype has a handful of counts. J is TRBJ1-6 and V is TRBV2; 9 bases are shared with TRBD1. The CDR3 consists of 14 residues. The germline gives CDR1 SNHLY, CDR2 FYNNEI. J gave up 7 bases and V 5 bases, and 3 bases lay outside the gene matches. CDR3 nucleotide sequence: TGTGCCAGCAGTATCGACAGGGGGAATTCACCCCTCCACTTT. Protein product: CASSIDRGNSPLHF.

V gene TRBV29-1 combines with J gene TRBJ1-1, with TRBD1 matching 7 bases. CDR1 SQVTM and CDR2 ANQGSEA come from the germline V gene. The CDR3 contains 14 residues. Unmatched junction bases numbered 9, after V lost 7 bases and J lost 1 base. The DNA for the CDR3 is TGCAGCGCTGGGATAGACAGGGAGAACACTGAAGCTTTCTTT. Amino acid sequence: CSAGIDRENTEAFF. Full variable domain (missing parts from reference TRBV29-1 and TRBJ1-1): SAVISQKPSRDICQRGTSLTIQCQVDSQVTMMFWYRQQPGQSLTLIATANQGSEATYESGFVIDKFPISRPNLTFSTLTVSNMSPEDSSIYLCSAGIDRENTEAFFGQGTRLTVV.

This clonotype was picked up many times. This sequence joins TRBV7-9 and TRBJ2-5, with TRBD2 as a possible D gene (6 bases). Germline CDR1 reads SEHNR; CDR2 reads FQNEAQ (reference sequence). The V gene lost 7 bases and the J gene lost 4 bases, with 16 bases spanning the gap. The CDR3 has 14 amino acids. The DNA for the CDR3 is TGTGCCAGCAACCGGGGACTCGCCGGAGAGACCCAGTACTTC. This codes for CASNRGLAGETQYF.

The chain recombines TRBV18 with TRBJ1-1; D unresolved. V lost 4 bases and J lost 4, with 10 bases in between. Germline-derived CDR1 and CDR2 are KGHSH and LQKENI. CDR3 size: 13 residues. DNA of the CDR3: TGTGCCAGCTCACAAGAAAGAGCCACTGAAGCTTTCTTT. This gives the protein CASSQERATEAFF.

The chain uses TRBV20-1 and TRBJ2-7, with TRBD1 matching over 9 bases. The CDR3 length is 13 residues. The junction had 1 base not matched to a gene; V was cut back by 4 bases and J by 0 bases. Germline CDR1 reads DFQATT; CDR2 reads SNEGSKA (reference sequence). CDR3 protein: CSATTGGSYEQYF. In DNA form, the CDR3 reads TGCAGTGCTACGACAGGGGGCTCCTACGAGCAGTACTTC.

The chain joins TRBV7-2 to TRBJ2-5, with 7 bases fitting TRBD1. The CDR3 loop spans 16 amino acids. CDR1 is SGHTA, CDR2 FQGNSA, per germline. V shed 4 bases and J 5 bases; nucleotides not matched to a gene: 13. Here the CDR3 reads CASSYDRVGSKETQYF. The CDR3 DNA reads as TGTGCCAGCAGCTACGACAGGGTAGGGTCCAAGGAGACCCAGTACTTC.

This clonotype was found a few times. The chain uses TRBV28 and TRBJ1-1; TRBD1 might be the D (6 bases). CDR3 length: 14 residues. Between the trimmed V and J ends, which lost 5 bases and 6 bases, there was a span of 16 bases. The germline CDR1 and CDR2 sequences are MDHEN and SYDVKM. CDR3 amino acids: CASSPPGQGAEAFF. DNA of the CDR3: TGTGCCAGCAGTCCCCCGGGACAAGGCGCTGAAGCTTTCTTT.

This clonotype was counted at least ten times. The CDR3 sequence: CASSSGGQPYNEQFF. CDR3 bases: TGTGCCAGCAGCTCTGGGGGACAGCCCTACAATGAGCAGTTCTTC. The rearrangement links TRBV5-6 to TRBJ2-1; 7 bases fit TRBD1. The junction had 5 bases not matched to a gene; V was cut back by 3 bases and J by 2 bases. The CDR3 is 15 residues long. Germline V gene sequence: CDR1 SGHDT, CDR2 YYEEEE.

Remarks on this clonotype: The junction and the germline gene differ at one end; a read error may be behind it. CDR3 sequence (DNA): TGTGCCAGAAGTATCCCCGGGACTAGCGGGCGGGAGGAGCAGTTCTTC. Residues: CARSIPGTSGREEQFF. V and J are TRBV19 and TRBJ2-1; the match to TRBD2 covers 12 bases. The CDR3 loop spans 16 amino acids. Per the germline V gene, CDR1 is LNHDA and CDR2 is SQIVND (reference sequence).

This clonotype was recorded many times. The CDR3 nucleotides read TGTGCCAGCAGACCCCAGTGGGCCAACCTAGCTAACACCTTC. Amino acid sequence: CASRPQWANLANTF. This rearrangement joins TRBV28 to TRBJ1-2; D uncertain. CDR1 MDHEN and CDR2 SYDVKM come from the germline V gene. This CDR3 has 14 residues. The V end was cut by 6 bases, the J end by 12 bases, with 23 bases between.